A selection of T cell receptor beta chains follows, all from one sample in a study of blood T cell repertoires in COVID-19. Clones were sequenced by immunoSEQ multiplex PCR, and TCRdb holds only the in-frame ones, with some missing. The sample lists roughly 250,000 clones; 80% to 90% were seen once. Sequencing used PBMCs or T cells enriched from blood (not recorded which). The receptors here all came from a young woman who had recovered from COVID-19. The CDR3 runs from the conserved cysteine through the conserved F or W. A D gene is named only where the DNA matches it firmly. Some rows have no size entry. The others give once, few or many, or a class for an expanded clone.

J: TRBJ2-1
D: NA
V: TRBV2
size: NA
DNA: TGTGCCAGCAGTAAACTACAGGGGTCAGCGGGCGAATACAATGAGCAGTTCTTC
CDR3: CASSKLQGSAGEYNEQFF

J: TRBJ2-7
D: NA
V: TRBV4-1
size: NA
DNA: TGCGCCAGCAGCCCCCAGGGGAGCAGCTCCTACGAGCAGTACTTC
CDR3: CASSPQGSSSYEQYF

J: TRBJ1-1
D: TRBD1
V: TRBV15
size: NA
DNA: TGTGCCACGCGACAAGACAGGGGGAACACTGAAGCTTTCTTT
CDR3: CATRQDRGNTEAFF

J: TRBJ1-5
D: NA
V: TRBV7-9
size: NA
DNA: TGTGCCAGCAGCTTAGGGGGTTCGACAGATCCTCAGCCCCAGCATTTT
CDR3: CASSLGGSTDPQPQHF

J: TRBJ2-2
D: TRBD1
V: TRBV28
size: NA
DNA: TGTGCCAGCAGCCCGGAAACAGGGGGAAACACCGGGGAGCTGTTTTTT
CDR3: CASSPETGGNTGELFF

J: TRBJ2-3
D: TRBD2
V: TRBV4-2
size: NA
DNA: TGTGCCAGCAGCCAGCACGGGACTAGCGGGGATGCAGATACGCAGTATTTT
CDR3: CASSQHGTSGDADTQYF

J: TRBJ1-1
D: TRBD1
V: TRBV6-5
size: NA
DNA: TGTGCCAGCAGTCCAGGGGGCATGAACACTGAAGCTTTCTTT
CDR3: CASSPGGMNTEAFF

J: TRBJ2-2
D: TRBD2
V: TRBV27
size: once
DNA: TGTGCCAGCAGTTTAAATTTAGCGGGGAGGGAGAGCACCGGGGAGCTGTTTTTT
CDR3: CASSLNLAGRESTGELFF

J: TRBJ2-5
D: NA
V: TRBV5-1
size: NA
DNA: TGCGCCAGCAGGAGTGCGGGGAAGGTGGAGACCCAGTACTTC
CDR3: CASRSAGKVETQYF

J: TRBJ2-3
D: TRBD2
V: TRBV18
size: NA
DNA: TGTGCCAGCTCACCACTTACTAGCGGAACAGATACGCAGTATTTT
CDR3: CASSPLTSGTDTQYF

J: TRBJ1-4
D: NA
V: TRBV5-1
size: NA
DNA: TGCGCCAGCAGCTTTTCCAGGGGAAATGAAAAACTGTTTTTT
CDR3: CASSFSRGNEKLFF

J: TRBJ1-2
D: TRBD1
V: TRBV6-5
size: few
DNA: TGTGCCAGCAGTAGGGACAGTCCACATGGCTACACCTTC
CDR3: CASSRDSPHGYTF

J: TRBJ1-2
D: NA
V: TRBV5-5
size: NA
DNA: TGTGCCAGCAGCCCGGGGGTGAGGGACGCAGACTATGGCTACACCTTC
CDR3: CASSPGVRDADYGYTF

J: TRBJ2-5
D: TRBD1
V: TRBV19
size: NA
DNA: TGTGCCAGTAGTTCACAGGGGCTCGGGACCCAGTACTTC
CDR3: CASSSQGLGTQYF

J: TRBJ2-5
D: NA
V: TRBV7-2
size: NA
DNA: TGTGCCAGCAGCTTGTACGGGGGGCGGGGCGAGACCCAGTACTTC
CDR3: CASSLYGGRGETQYF

J: TRBJ1-1
D: NA
V: TRBV2
size: NA
DNA: TGTGCCAGCGGACTTTCGAACACTGAAGCTTTCTTT
CDR3: CASGLSNTEAFF

J: TRBJ2-1
D: TRBD2
V: TRBV10-2
size: NA
DNA: TGCGCCAGCGGACTAGCGGACTACAATGAGCAGTTCTTC
CDR3: CASGLADYNEQFF

J: TRBJ2-1
D: TRBD1
V: TRBV5-1
size: NA
DNA: TGCGCCAGTAGGTCCAGAGGGGGCTGGGGTAACAATGAGCAGTTCTTC
CDR3: CASRSRGGWGNNEQFF

J: TRBJ1-2
D: TRBD1
V: TRBV9
size: NA
DNA: TGTGCCAGCAGCCCGACAGGGGCCCCCTTCGGCTACACCTTC
CDR3: CASSPTGAPFGYTF

J: TRBJ1-3
D: NA
V: TRBV25-1
size: NA
DNA: TGTGCCAGCAGTGAATTTATGGCAGGCAGGGGAGCCATATATTTT
CDR3: CASSEFMAGRGAIYF

J: TRBJ2-3
D: TRBD2
V: TRBV4-1
size: NA
DNA: TGCGCCAGCAGCCAAGTAGTTACAGCGGGGGCCTTCACAGATACGCAGTATTTT
CDR3: CASSQVVTAGAFTDTQYF

J: TRBJ1-5
D: TRBD1
V: TRBV5-1
size: NA
DNA: TGCGCCAGCAGCGAAGGACAGGTAGATCAGCCCCAGCATTTT
CDR3: CASSEGQVDQPQHF

J: TRBJ1-2
D: NA
V: TRBV9
size: NA
DNA: TGTGCCAGCAGCGCGCATGGGACTCACTATGGCTACACCTTC
CDR3: CASSAHGTHYGYTF

J: TRBJ2-3
D: TRBD2
V: TRBV6-1
size: NA
DNA: TGTGCCAGCAGTGAAGACGCACTAGCGGGGGCTGCTACGCAGTATTTT
CDR3: CASSEDALAGAATQYF

J: TRBJ2-5
D: TRBD2
V: TRBV11-2
size: NA
DNA: TGTGCCAGCAGCTTATATAGACTAGCGGGGGCGGAGACCCAGTACTTC
CDR3: CASSLYRLAGAETQYF

J: TRBJ2-3
D: NA
V: TRBV7-9
size: once
DNA: TGTGCCAGCAGCCCCGTGGCAGGACTCACAGATACGCAGTATTTT
CDR3: CASSPVAGLTDTQYF

J: TRBJ1-1
D: TRBD1
V: TRBV27
size: NA
DNA: TGTGCCAGCAGATCCGGGACAGGGAATTTGGGCACTGAAGCTTTCTTT
CDR3: CASRSGTGNLGTEAFF

J: TRBJ1-1
D: NA
V: TRBV15
size: NA
DNA: TGTGCCACCAGCAGAGGGAGGGGGGGAAACACTGAAGCTTTCTTT
CDR3: CATSRGRGGNTEAFF

J: TRBJ2-5
D: NA
V: TRBV6-5
size: NA
DNA: TGTGCCAGCAGCCCCCTAGGCAGAGTCCAAGAGACCCAGTACTTC
CDR3: CASSPLGRVQETQYF

J: TRBJ2-5
D: TRBD2
V: TRBV29-1
size: NA
DNA: TGCAGCGTTGAAATGGGAGGGGACGTCAAGACCCAGTACTTC
CDR3: CSVEMGGDVKTQYF

J: TRBJ2-5
D: NA
V: TRBV6-6
size: NA
DNA: TGTGCCAGCAGTTACCCCGGGGGGACCCAGTACTTC
CDR3: CASSYPGGTQYF

J: TRBJ1-6
D: NA
V: TRBV21-1
size: NA
DNA: TGTGCCAGCAGCCCCCCGACAGATAATTCACCCCTCCACTTT
CDR3: CASSPPTDNSPLHF

J: TRBJ2-1
D: TRBD2
V: TRBV7-8
size: NA
DNA: TGTGCCAGCAGCAGCGATAGCGGGGGGTCCTGGTATGAGCAGTTCTTC
CDR3: CASSSDSGGSWYEQFF

J: TRBJ1-1
D: TRBD1
V: TRBV10-3
size: NA
DNA: TGTGCCATCAGTGTTGCACAGGGGTATACTGAAGCTTTCTTT
CDR3: CAISVAQGYTEAFF

J: TRBJ2-5
D: TRBD2
V: TRBV2
size: NA
DNA: TGTGCCAGCAGTCCGACTAGCGGGGGACAAGAGACCCAGTACTTC
CDR3: CASSPTSGGQETQYF

J: TRBJ1-2
D: TRBD1
V: TRBV28
size: few
DNA: TGTGCCAGCAGTCAACAGGGGACCCTCGGGGACTATGGCTACACCTTC
CDR3: CASSQQGTLGDYGYTF

J: TRBJ2-1
D: TRBD2
V: TRBV5-1
size: once
DNA: TGCGCCAGCAGCTTGGAGGGTAGCGGGGGAGATGAGCAGTTCTTC
CDR3: CASSLEGSGGDEQFF

J: TRBJ2-7
D: TRBD1
V: TRBV4-1
size: NA
DNA: TGCGCCAGCAGCCAAGATTCGACAGGGGCTAGCTCCTACGAGCAGTACTTC
CDR3: CASSQDSTGASSYEQYF

J: TRBJ2-5
D: TRBD2
V: TRBV5-1
size: NA
DNA: TGCGCCAGCAGCTCCCGTTCTAGCGGGGTGTACCAAGAGACCCAGTACTTC
CDR3: CASSSRSSGVYQETQYF

J: TRBJ1-1
D: NA
V: TRBV19
size: NA
DNA: TGTGCCAGTAGTACCTCCCTAATGAACACTGAAGCTTTCTTT
CDR3: CASSTSLMNTEAFF

J: TRBJ1-1
D: NA
V: TRBV28
size: NA
DNA: TGTGCCAGCAGCCGGACAAACACTGAAGCTTTCTTT
CDR3: CASSRTNTEAFF

J: TRBJ1-2
D: TRBD1
V: TRBV6-5
size: NA
DNA: TGTGCCAGCAGCCGGGACAGCAACTATGGCTACACCTTC
CDR3: CASSRDSNYGYTF

J: TRBJ1-2
D: TRBD1
V: TRBV19
size: NA
DNA: TGTGCCAGTAGTACAGGGGGCGGTGGTGGCTACACCTTC
CDR3: CASSTGGGGGYTF

J: TRBJ1-1
D: TRBD1
V: TRBV9
size: NA
DNA: TGTGCCAGCAGCGTAGATGGCAGGGGGCTAGCTTTCTTT
CDR3: CASSVDGRGLAFF

J: TRBJ1-1
D: TRBD1
V: TRBV5-1
size: NA
DNA: TGCGCCAGCAGCCCGTCGGGGACAGGCACTGAAGCTTTCTTT
CDR3: CASSPSGTGTEAFF

J: TRBJ1-5
D: NA
V: TRBV2
size: NA
DNA: TGTGCCAGCAGGTCCGGGATCCCTCCCGGGCAGCCCCAGCATTTT
CDR3: CASRSGIPPGQPQHF

J: TRBJ1-1
D: NA
V: TRBV24-1
size: NA
DNA: TGTGCCACCAGTGAAGGCCCGGGAACTGAAGCTTTCTTT
CDR3: CATSEGPGTEAFF

J: TRBJ1-1
D: NA
V: TRBV10-3
size: few
DNA: TGTGCCATCAGGCGAGAACAGGGGAACACTGAAGCTTTCTTT
CDR3: CAIRREQGNTEAFF

J: TRBJ2-7
D: TRBD1
V: TRBV14
size: once
DNA: TGTGCCAGCAGCCCTCGACAAGGGACAGGGTCCCTCGAGCAGTACTTC
CDR3: CASSPRQGTGSLEQYF

J: TRBJ2-2
D: TRBD2
V: TRBV5-4
size: once
DNA: TGTGCCAGCAGCTCCGGGACTAGCGGGGGGGGGACCGGGGAGCTGTTTTTT
CDR3: CASSSGTSGGGTGELFF

J: TRBJ2-1
D: TRBD1
V: TRBV27
size: NA
DNA: TGTGCCAGCCTCCAGACCGGGACAGGCTACAATGAGCAGTTCTTC
CDR3: CASLQTGTGYNEQFF

J: TRBJ1-1
D: TRBD1
V: TRBV3-1/TRBV3-2
size: NA
DNA: TGTGCCAGCAGCCGCGGCCGGGACAGGGTGAACACTGAAGCTTTCTTT
CDR3: CASSRGRDRVNTEAFF